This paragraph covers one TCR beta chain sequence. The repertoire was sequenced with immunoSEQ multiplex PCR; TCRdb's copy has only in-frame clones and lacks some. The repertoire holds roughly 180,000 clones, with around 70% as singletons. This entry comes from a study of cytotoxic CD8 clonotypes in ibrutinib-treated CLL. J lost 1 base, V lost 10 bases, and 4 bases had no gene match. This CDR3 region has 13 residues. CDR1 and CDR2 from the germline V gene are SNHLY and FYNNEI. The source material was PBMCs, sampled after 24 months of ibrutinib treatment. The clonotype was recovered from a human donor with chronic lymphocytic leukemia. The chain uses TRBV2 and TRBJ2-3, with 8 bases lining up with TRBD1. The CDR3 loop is CAIQGVRTDTQYF. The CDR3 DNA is TGTGCCATACAGGGGGTTCGCACAGATACGCAGTATTTT.